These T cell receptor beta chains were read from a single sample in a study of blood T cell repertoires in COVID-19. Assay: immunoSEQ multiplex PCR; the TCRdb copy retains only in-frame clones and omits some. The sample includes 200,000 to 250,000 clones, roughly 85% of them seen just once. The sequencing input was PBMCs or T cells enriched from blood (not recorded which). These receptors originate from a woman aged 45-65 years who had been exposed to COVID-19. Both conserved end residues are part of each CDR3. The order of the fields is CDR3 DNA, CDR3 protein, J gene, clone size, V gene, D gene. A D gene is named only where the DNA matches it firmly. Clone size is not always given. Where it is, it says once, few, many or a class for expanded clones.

CDR3nt: TGTGCCAGCAGCTTAGGGAACACAGGATTCTGGGCCTTAAACACTGAAGCTTTCTTT
CDR3aa: CASSLGNTGFWALNTEAFF
j_gene: TRBJ1-1
abundance: .
v_gene: TRBV7-8
d_gene: .

CDR3nt: TGTGCCAGCAGCCCCGAGCACTCTGGAAACACCATATATTTT
CDR3aa: CASSPEHSGNTIYF
j_gene: TRBJ1-3
abundance: few
v_gene: TRBV11-2
d_gene: .

CDR3nt: TGTGCCAGCAGCTTAGATGGCGGGAGCTGGGTTCAGCATTTT
CDR3aa: CASSLDGGSWVQHF
j_gene: TRBJ1-5
abundance: .
v_gene: TRBV7-2
d_gene: .

CDR3nt: TGCAGCCCCCCGAGGACAGGGTCGGGCGAGCAGTACTTC
CDR3aa: CSPPRTGSGEQYF
j_gene: TRBJ2-7
abundance: .
v_gene: TRBV29-1
d_gene: TRBD1

CDR3nt: TGCGCCAGCAGCGACGGACAGGGGAGCTATGGCTACACCTTC
CDR3aa: CASSDGQGSYGYTF
j_gene: TRBJ1-2
abundance: many
v_gene: TRBV4-1
d_gene: TRBD1

CDR3nt: TGTGCCAGCAGCTCCCATGGGACAGGGGGCGGGGTTTCTGGAAACACCATATATTTT
CDR3aa: CASSSHGTGGGVSGNTIYF
j_gene: TRBJ1-3
abundance: .
v_gene: TRBV11-2
d_gene: TRBD1

CDR3nt: TGTGCCAGCAGTTCGGACAGGGGACTTTACAATGAGCAGTTCTTC
CDR3aa: CASSSDRGLYNEQFF
j_gene: TRBJ2-1
abundance: .
v_gene: TRBV5-5
d_gene: TRBD1

CDR3nt: TGTGCCAGCAGCGTGGACGGGACAGAATACTATGGCTACACCTTC
CDR3aa: CASSVDGTEYYGYTF
j_gene: TRBJ1-2
abundance: .
v_gene: TRBV9
d_gene: TRBD1

CDR3nt: TGTGCCAGCAGCTTGCGTCGCGGCAGGGTGTTGAACACCATATATTTT
CDR3aa: CASSLRRGRVLNTIYF
j_gene: TRBJ1-3
abundance: .
v_gene: TRBV5-6
d_gene: .

CDR3nt: TGTGCCAGCACCGACAGTGATCAGCCCCAGCATTTT
CDR3aa: CASTDSDQPQHF
j_gene: TRBJ1-5
abundance: .
v_gene: TRBV2
d_gene: .

CDR3nt: TGTGCCAGCAGCGTCGGAGGACAGGGGTGGCAGACCCAGTACTTC
CDR3aa: CASSVGGQGWQTQYF
j_gene: TRBJ2-5
abundance: .
v_gene: TRBV5-4
d_gene: TRBD1

CDR3nt: TGTGCCAGCAGTGCAGGGGATGGTCGCGGCTACACCTTC
CDR3aa: CASSAGDGRGYTF
j_gene: TRBJ1-2
abundance: .
v_gene: TRBV2
d_gene: .

CDR3nt: TGCGCCAGCAGCCAAGGAGAAACTAGGGAGCAGTATTTT
CDR3aa: CASSQGETREQYF
j_gene: TRBJ2-3
abundance: .
v_gene: TRBV4-1
d_gene: .

CDR3nt: TGTGCCAGCAGCTTGCTCGGGACAGGGTTGTCAGGTGAGCAGTTCTTC
CDR3aa: CASSLLGTGLSGEQFF
j_gene: TRBJ2-1
abundance: few
v_gene: TRBV5-4
d_gene: TRBD1

CDR3nt: TGTGCCAGTAGTATCACAGGGGGCCCCTACAATGAGCAGTTCTTC
CDR3aa: CASSITGGPYNEQFF
j_gene: TRBJ2-1
abundance: .
v_gene: TRBV19
d_gene: TRBD1

CDR3nt: TGCAGTACGGAGGCCCAAATGAACACTGAAGCTTTCTTT
CDR3aa: CSTEAQMNTEAFF
j_gene: TRBJ1-1
abundance: .
v_gene: TRBV29-1
d_gene: .

CDR3nt: TGCAGCGTTGACAGGGGTGGCGAAAAACTGTTTTTT
CDR3aa: CSVDRGGEKLFF
j_gene: TRBJ1-4
abundance: once
v_gene: TRBV29-1
d_gene: .

CDR3nt: TGTGCCAGCAGTGAAAGGGGCACACTGCAGTACTTC
CDR3aa: CASSERGTLQYF
j_gene: TRBJ2-7
abundance: .
v_gene: TRBV6-1
d_gene: .

CDR3nt: TGTGCCTGGAGTATTACCGCAGGGCCCAGTCAGCCCCAGCATTTT
CDR3aa: CAWSITAGPSQPQHF
j_gene: TRBJ1-5
abundance: .
v_gene: TRBV30
d_gene: .

CDR3nt: TGTGCCAGCTCTGAACAGGGGCACACCGGGGAGCTGTTTTTT
CDR3aa: CASSEQGHTGELFF
j_gene: TRBJ2-2
abundance: .
v_gene: TRBV18
d_gene: TRBD1

CDR3nt: TGTGCCAGCAGCTTACCCCTCGTCTACAGGGGGCGAGAGACTGAAGCTTTCTTT
CDR3aa: CASSLPLVYRGRETEAFF
j_gene: TRBJ1-1
abundance: many
v_gene: TRBV28
d_gene: TRBD1

CDR3nt: TGTGCCACAACCCGTTCAGGGGGCGAGACTGAAGCTTTCTTT
CDR3aa: CATTRSGGETEAFF
j_gene: TRBJ1-1
abundance: .
v_gene: TRBV28
d_gene: TRBD1

CDR3nt: TGTGCCAGCAGTTTTACAGGGGAAAAACTGTTTTTT
CDR3aa: CASSFTGEKLFF
j_gene: TRBJ1-4
abundance: few
v_gene: TRBV7-9
d_gene: .

CDR3nt: TGTGCCAGCAGTTACAAACCAGGCACTGAAGCTTTCTTT
CDR3aa: CASSYKPGTEAFF
j_gene: TRBJ1-1
abundance: .
v_gene: TRBV12-3/TRBV12-4
d_gene: .

CDR3nt: TGCAGCGTTCCCGCAGGGGGAATGGTGAACACTGAAGCTTTCTTT
CDR3aa: CSVPAGGMVNTEAFF
j_gene: TRBJ1-1
abundance: .
v_gene: TRBV29-1
d_gene: TRBD1

CDR3nt: TGTGCCAGCATTTCAGGAACAGGGGGCAGGATCTATGGCTACACCTTC
CDR3aa: CASISGTGGRIYGYTF
j_gene: TRBJ1-2
abundance: .
v_gene: TRBV28
d_gene: TRBD1

CDR3nt: TGTGCCAGTAGTATAGCCTGGACTAGCGGGAGCTCCTACGAGCAGTACTTC
CDR3aa: CASSIAWTSGSSYEQYF
j_gene: TRBJ2-7
abundance: .
v_gene: TRBV19
d_gene: TRBD2